This TCR beta chain was profiled in a study of blood T cell repertoires in COVID-19. Study context: The United States, Italy and Spain were the sources of the acute and convalescent COVID-19 samples. PBMCs, B-cell-depleted T cells, or T cells provided the cDNA or gDNA that made up the material.

Germline trimming cut 0 bases from V and 7 bases from J; bases unmatched to any gene: 6. This CDR3 has 15 amino acids. Germline V gives CDR1 SGHNT, CDR2 YYREEE (reference sequence). Under the authors' procedure: Estimation of nucleated cell counts relied on the amplification of reference gene primers. Here immunoSEQ multiplex PCR was the method, and the copy in TCRdb shows in-frame clones only, minus some. That table supplies the V and J calls and clone size; D and trimming were determined from the DNA. The sample has 22,000 or so clones; roughly 89% are singletons. The sequence came from an older woman with active COVID-19. The material sequenced was peripheral blood. The V gene is TRBV5-4, the J gene TRBJ2-3, with TRBD2 identical over 9 bases. This CDR3 reads CASSLGAGGGNTQYF. The CDR3, as DNA: TGTGCCAGCAGCTTGGGAGCGGGGGGCGGCAATACGCAGTATTTT.